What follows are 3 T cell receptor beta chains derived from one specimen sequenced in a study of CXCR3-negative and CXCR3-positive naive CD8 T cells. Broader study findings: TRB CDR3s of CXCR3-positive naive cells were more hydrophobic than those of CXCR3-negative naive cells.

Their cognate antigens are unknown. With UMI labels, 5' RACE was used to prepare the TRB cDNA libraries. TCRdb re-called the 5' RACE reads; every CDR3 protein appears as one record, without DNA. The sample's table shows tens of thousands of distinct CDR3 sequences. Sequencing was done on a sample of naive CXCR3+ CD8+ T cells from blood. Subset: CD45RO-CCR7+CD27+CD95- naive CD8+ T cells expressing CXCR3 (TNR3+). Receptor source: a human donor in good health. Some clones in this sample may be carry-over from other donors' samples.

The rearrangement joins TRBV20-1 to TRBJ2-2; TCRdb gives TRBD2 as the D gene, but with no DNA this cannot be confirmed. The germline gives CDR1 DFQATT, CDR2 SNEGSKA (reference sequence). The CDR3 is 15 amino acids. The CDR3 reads CSAPRLAENTGELFF.

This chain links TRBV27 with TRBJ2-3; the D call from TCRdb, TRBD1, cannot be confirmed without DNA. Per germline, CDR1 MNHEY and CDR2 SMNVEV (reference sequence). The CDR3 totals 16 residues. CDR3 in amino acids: CARGWTPTECTDTQYF.

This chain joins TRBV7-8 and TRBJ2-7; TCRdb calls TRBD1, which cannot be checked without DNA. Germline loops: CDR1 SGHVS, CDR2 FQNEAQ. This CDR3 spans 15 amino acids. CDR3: CASSFVGAVSYEQYF.